The next 2 T cell receptor beta chains were all read from a single sample in a study of blood T cell repertoires in COVID-19. Data came from immunoSEQ multiplex PCR; TCRdb stores just in-frame clones and leaves some out. This sample has under 250,000 clones; about four fifths occur once, and the top ten carry 3.5% to 4%. The sequenced material came from peripheral blood. These receptors came from a woman of 80 years or more with acute or convalescent COVID-19.

This rearrangement joins TRBV30 to TRBJ1-1, with D unclear. CDR3 size: 13 residues. The germline V gene has CDR1 GTSNPN and CDR2 SVGIG (reference sequence). V lost 0 bases and J lost 3, with 8 bases in between. CDR3 DNA: TGTGCCTGGAGTGTAACCGGAGACACTGAAGCTTTCTTT. Its translation: CAWSVTGDTEAFF.

This clone has only a few counts. CDR3 protein: CASSEFQVWTGNTIYF. The DNA for the CDR3 is TGTGCCAGCAGTGAATTTCAGGTTTGGACTGGAAACACCATATATTTT. The chain has TRBV2 and TRBJ1-3; D gene ambiguous. Between the trimmed V and J ends, which lost 2 bases and 2 bases, there was a span of 13 bases. This CDR3 region has 16 residues. CDR1 SNHLY and CDR2 FYNNEI come from the germline V gene.